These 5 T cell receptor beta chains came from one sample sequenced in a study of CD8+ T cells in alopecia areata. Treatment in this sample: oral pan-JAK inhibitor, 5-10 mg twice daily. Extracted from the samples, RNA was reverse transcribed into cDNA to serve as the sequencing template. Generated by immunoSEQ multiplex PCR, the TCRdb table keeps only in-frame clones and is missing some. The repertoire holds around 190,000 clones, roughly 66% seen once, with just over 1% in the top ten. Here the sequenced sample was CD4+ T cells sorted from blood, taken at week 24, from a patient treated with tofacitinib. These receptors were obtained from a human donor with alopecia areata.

Here the CDR3 reads CASSRGERDEQFF. Here the CDR3 DNA reads TGTGCCAGCAGCCGGGGGGAAAGGGATGAGCAGTTCTTC. V gene TRBV4-2 combines with J gene TRBJ2-1, with D maybe TRBD2 (6 bases). The germline gives CDR1 LGHNA, CDR2 YNFKEQ. The CDR3 extends over 13 amino acids. V lost 4 bases, J lost 8 bases, and 12 bases lay in between.

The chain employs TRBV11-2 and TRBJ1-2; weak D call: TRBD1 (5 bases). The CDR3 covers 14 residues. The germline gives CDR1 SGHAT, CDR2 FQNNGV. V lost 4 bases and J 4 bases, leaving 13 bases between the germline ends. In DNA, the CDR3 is TGTGCCAGCAGCTCCAGCCCGACAGTCTATGGCTACACCTTC. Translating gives CASSSSPTVYGYTF.

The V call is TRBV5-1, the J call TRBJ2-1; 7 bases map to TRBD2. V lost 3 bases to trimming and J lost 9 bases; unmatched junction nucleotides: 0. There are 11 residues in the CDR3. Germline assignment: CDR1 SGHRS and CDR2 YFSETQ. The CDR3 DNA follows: TGCGCCAGCAGCTGGGGGGGTGAGCAGTTCTTC. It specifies CASSWGGEQFF.

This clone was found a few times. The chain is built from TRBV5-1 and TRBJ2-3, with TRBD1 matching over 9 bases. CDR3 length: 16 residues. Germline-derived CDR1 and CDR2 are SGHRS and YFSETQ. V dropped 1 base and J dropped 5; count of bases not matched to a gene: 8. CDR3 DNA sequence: TGCGCCAGCAGCTTGATAACTACAGGGGGCAAAGATACGCAGTATTTT. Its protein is CASSLITTGGKDTQYF. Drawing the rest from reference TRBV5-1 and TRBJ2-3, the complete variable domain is KAGVTQTPRYLIKTRGQQVTLSCSPISGHRSVSWYQQTPGQGLQFLFEYFSETQRNKGNFPGRFSGRQFSNSRSEMNVSTLELGDSALYLCASSLITTGGKDTQYFGPGTRLTVL.

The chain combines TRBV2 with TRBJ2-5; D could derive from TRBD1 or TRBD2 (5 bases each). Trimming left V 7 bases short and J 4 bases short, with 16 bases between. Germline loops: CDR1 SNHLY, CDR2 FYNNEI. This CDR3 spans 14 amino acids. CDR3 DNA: TGTGCCAGCACAAAAAAGGTTGGGGGAGAGACCCAGTACTTC. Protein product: CASTKKVGGETQYF.